A selection of T cell receptor beta chains follows, all from one sample in a study of blood T cell repertoires in COVID-19. TCRdb's copy holds only in-frame clones and misses some; the assay was immunoSEQ multiplex PCR. The sample lists more than 350,000 clones; roughly 90% were seen once. The material sequenced was peripheral blood. The receptors were sampled from a woman aged 25-40 years with COVID-19, enrolled during active disease. CDR3s include the opening cysteine and the closing phenylalanine or tryptophan. A D gene is named only where the DNA matches it firmly. The size entry is marked missing in some rows and otherwise reads once, few, many or a size class.

d_call	v_call	clone_size	j_call	cdr3_aa	cdr3_nt
TRBD2	TRBV18	.	TRBJ2-3	CASSPLAEGLTDTQYF	TGTGCCAGCTCACCCCTAGCGGAGGGCCTCACAGATACGCAGTATTTT
.	TRBV7-8	.	TRBJ1-1	CASSPQGFEAFF	TGTGCCAGCAGCCCACAGGGTTTTGAAGCTTTCTTT
TRBD1	TRBV10-3	.	TRBJ1-5	CAISEYSGGDQPQHF	TGTGCCATCAGTGAGTATTCAGGGGGCGATCAGCCCCAGCATTTT
.	TRBV27	few	TRBJ1-1	CASTGSPGRGGITEAFF	TGTGCCAGCACGGGCTCTCCGGGACGGGGGGGAATTACTGAAGCTTTCTTT
.	TRBV11-2	.	TRBJ1-2	CASSSGDAINYGYTF	TGTGCCAGCAGCTCCGGGGATGCCATTAACTATGGCTACACCTTC
.	TRBV5-1	.	TRBJ2-3	CASSCHSRARTDTQYF	TGCGCCAGCAGTTGTCACTCGCGGGCCCGCACAGATACGCAGTATTTT
.	TRBV4-3	.	TRBJ1-3	CASSHGVGSGNTIYF	TGCGCCAGCAGCCACGGGGTGGGCTCTGGAAACACCATATATTTT
.	TRBV11-3	.	TRBJ2-2	CASSFNFLPRPYTGELFF	TGTGCCAGCAGCTTCAATTTCCTCCCTAGGCCCTACACCGGGGAGCTGTTTTTT
.	TRBV7-2	.	TRBJ1-5	CASSLYGGTLNQPQHF	TGTGCCAGCAGCCTCTACGGAGGGACTCTCAATCAGCCCCAGCATTTT
.	TRBV28	.	TRBJ1-1	CASRSGEGLWAEAFF	TGTGCCAGCAGGTCTGGGGAGGGACTCTGGGCTGAAGCTTTCTTT